The 3 T cell receptor beta chains below all came from one sample that was sequenced in a study of regulatory T cells in long-lasting Graves disease. The time point was: persistent/refractory GD, antithyroid drugs over 5 years with positive TRAb. RNA extracted from PBMCs served as the sequencing template. CDR3-region Arm-PCR and iRepertoire HTBI primers produced the TCR beta libraries. MiXCR, applied by TCRdb to the multiplex PCR reads, yields one record per CDR3 protein. The table lists roughly 430,000 distinct CDR3 sequences, roughly 21% of them singletons. The sequences come from peripheral blood mononuclear cells (PBMCs), collected when the disease was refractory, from a patient treated with antithyroid drugs. The origin of the receptors is a female donor with Graves disease.

This rearrangement joins TRBV5-5 to TRBJ1-5; 7 bases are a match to TRBD1. The V segment lost 4 bases and the J segment 0 bases; nucleotides outside the gene matches: 4. Germline V gene data show CDR1 as SGHKS and CDR2 as YYEKEE (reference sequence). The CDR3 contains 15 residues. CDR3 bases: TGTGCCAGCAGCCCCCGGACAGGTAGCAATCAGCCCCAGCATTTT. Protein sequence: CASSPRTGSNQPQHF.

This chain connects TRBV20-1 to TRBJ1-1, with D maybe TRBD1 (6 bases). Trimming removed 7 bases at V and 3 bases at J, with 18 bases between. CDR3 size: 14 residues. Germline CDR1 DFQATT, CDR2 SNEGSKA (reference sequence). The CDR3 region has the DNA TGCAGTGGCCAAACTTACAGGGTTGACACTGAAGCTTTCTTT. It yields the protein CSGQTYRVDTEAFF.

This clonotype was detected ten times or more. The V gene is TRBV6-1, the J gene TRBJ1-1; D is unresolved. Trimming left V 8 bases short and J 0 bases short, with 10 bases between. Per germline, CDR1 MNHNS and CDR2 SASEGT. The CDR3 loop spans 13 amino acids. This CDR3 reads CASAPHLNTEAFF. In nucleotides, the CDR3 is TGTGCCAGCGCCCCCCACCTGAACACTGAAGCTTTCTTT.